This T cell receptor (beta chain) appears in the sequencing data of a study of cytomegalovirus exposure and HLA in healthy donors. Study-level information: Earlier sequencing of approximately 200 million T cells yielded around 120 million unique TCR beta sequences.

In regard to this clone: The antigen is unknown.

Per germline, CDR1 SGHTA and CDR2 FQGTGA. Trimming removed 1 base from V and 2 bases from J, with 9 bases in between. The CDR3 sequence is 15 residues long. Study-wide results and limits: Productive status was seen about 87% or about 30% of the time for most TCR beta V segments in an earlier analysis.

13 Jbeta primers and 60 Vbeta primers were used for the PCR. The repertoire was sequenced with immunoSEQ multiplex PCR; TCRdb's copy has only in-frame clones and lacks some. This sample's table has some 130,000 clones. This chain joins TRBV7-3 and TRBJ2-1, with D maybe TRBD2 (6 bases). Sample: PBMCs. This TCR was recovered from a middle-aged woman in good health and CMV-seropositive. The CDR3 loop is CASSLMAGTYNEQFF. The CDR3 DNA sequence: TGTGCCAGCAGCTTAATGGCGGGAACCTACAATGAGCAGTTCTTC.